One sample yielded the 20 T cell receptor beta chains listed below, sequenced in a study of cytomegalovirus exposure and HLA in healthy donors. PCR primers comprised 60 Vbeta and 13 Jbeta primers. Generated by immunoSEQ multiplex PCR, the TCRdb table keeps only in-frame clones and is missing some. The sample lists about 98,000 clones, about 81% occurring once. Sequencing input: PBMCs. The receptor source for this set is a man in his forties or fifties in good health and CMV-seronegative.

The rearrangement joins TRBV29-1 to TRBJ2-7, with TRBD1 identical over 8 bases. The germline V gene encodes CDR1 SQVTM and CDR2 ANQGSEA. The CDR3 spans 14 residues. Trimming cost V 5 bases and J 4 bases; bases outside gene matches: 10. This chain's CDR3 is CSVRDRGRLYEQYF. In DNA, the CDR3 is TGCAGCGTTCGAGACAGGGGCAGGTTATACGAGCAGTACTTC.

This clone showed up just a few times. This rearrangement joins TRBV6-1 to TRBJ2-1, with D possibly matching TRBD2 (6 bases). Trimming stripped 4 bases from V and 9 bases from J, with 13 bases between. The CDR3 length is 13 residues. Germline CDR1 reads MNHNS; CDR2 reads SASEGT. The CDR3 nucleotides read TGTGCCAGCAGTGGGAGGGACGTACTTGAGCAGTTCTTC. It specifies CASSGRDVLEQFF.

The chain combines TRBV18 with TRBJ2-3; perhaps TRBD2 as D (5 bases). Germline V gene lookup returns CDR1 KGHSH and CDR2 LQKENI. Trimming took 0 bases from V and 0 from J, leaving 7 bases between them. The CDR3 consists of 15 residues. CDR3 in amino acids: CASSPPGVSTDTQYF. Here the CDR3 DNA reads TGTGCCAGCTCACCACCGGGAGTTAGCACAGATACGCAGTATTTT.

The chain combines TRBV27 with TRBJ2-5, with D maybe TRBD1 (5 bases). The V and J ends lost 2 bases and 4 bases respectively, with 11 bases between them. CDR3 length equals 14 residues. Germline CDR1 and CDR2: MNHEY and SMNVEV (reference sequence). Written as DNA, the CDR3 is TGTGCCAGCAGTTTAGGGTTGGGGCGAGAGACCCAGTACTTC. It codes for CASSLGLGRETQYF.

J is TRBJ2-5 and V is TRBV5-1; 7 bases match TRBD1. V was clipped by 5 bases and J by 1 base; unmatched bases: 5. Germline CDR1 is SGHRS and CDR2 is YFSETQ. CDR3 length equals 14 residues. The CDR3 sequence: CASRRTGVQETQYF. In DNA, the CDR3 is TGCGCCAGCAGGCGAACAGGGGTCCAAGAGACCCAGTACTTC.

The chain is built from TRBV12-5 and TRBJ2-1; 7 bases match TRBD2. Germline-derived CDR1 and CDR2 are LGHNT and FRNRAP. The CDR3 is made up of 13 amino acids. Losses at the gene ends were 6 bases for V and 6 bases for J; bases not matched to a gene: 5. The DNA for the CDR3 is TGTGCTAGTGGCTCCGGCGGGGGCAATGAGCAGTTCTTC. Residues: CASGSGGGNEQFF.

The V and J genes are TRBV19 and TRBJ2-3; no reliable D call. The V end lost 1 base, the J end lost 6 bases, and 8 bases lay between the germline ends. Germline V gene sequence: CDR1 LNHDA, CDR2 SQIVND (reference sequence). The CDR3 is 13 amino acids. CDR3 nucleotide sequence: TGTGCCAGTAGTATAGCGGGTAGCGATACGCAGTATTTT. Its protein product is CASSIAGSDTQYF.

The chain joins TRBV10-1 to TRBJ2-5, with D possibly matching TRBD1 (6 bases). V was shortened by 11 bases and J by 7 bases, with 14 bases between the two germline ends. CDR3 length: 11 amino acids. The V gene's germline CDR1 is WNHNN and CDR2 SYGVQD (reference sequence). CDR3 sequence: CAQRGTVTQYF. In nucleotides, the CDR3 is TGCGCCCAGAGGGGGACGGTGACCCAGTACTTC.

The rearrangement joins TRBV18 to TRBJ2-2; D remains unclear. Trimming stripped 4 bases from V and 4 bases from J, with 10 bases between. Germline V gene sequence: CDR1 KGHSH, CDR2 LQKENI. CDR3 length equals 14 residues. In DNA form, the CDR3 reads TGTGCCAGCTCACTCCCGGGTGGCACCGGGGAGCTGTTTTTT. Protein sequence: CASSLPGGTGELFF.

The chain uses TRBV2 and TRBJ1-2; no definite D call. Germline values: CDR1 SNHLY, CDR2 FYNNEI. CDR3 length: 13 residues. Trimming cost V 2 bases and J 8 bases, with 12 bases left between them. CDR3 sequence reads: CASSERLALGYTF. In nucleotides, the CDR3 is TGTGCCAGCAGTGAACGGCTAGCATTGGGCTACACCTTC. Drawing the rest from reference TRBV2 and TRBJ1-2, the complete variable domain is EPEVTQTPSHQVTQMGQEVILRCVPISNHLYFYWYRQILGQKVEFLVSFYNNEISEKSEIFDDQFSVERPDGSNFTLKIRSTKLEDSAMYFCASSERLALGYTFGSGTRLTVV.

The CDR3 protein is CASYEVGSPLHF. CDR3 nucleotides: TGTGCCAGCTATGAGGTCGGGTCACCCCTCCACTTT. The chain employs TRBV28 and TRBJ1-6; D is ambiguous. Germline loops: CDR1 MDHEN, CDR2 SYDVKM. CDR3 size: 12 residues. The V end lost 8 bases, the J end lost 10 bases, and 12 bases lay between the germline ends. The full variable domain, its missing parts supplied by reference TRBV28 and TRBJ1-6, is DVKVTQSSRYLVKRTGEKVFLECVQDMDHENMFWYRQDPGLGLRLIYFSYDVKMKEKGDIPEGYSVSREKKERFSLILESASTNQTSMYLCASYEVGSPLHFGNGTRLTVT.

V is TRBV7-6 and J is TRBJ2-7; tentatively, D is TRBD1 (6 bases). Germline V lookup: CDR1 SGHVS, CDR2 FNYEAQ. The CDR3 is 14 amino acids. Trimming pared 1 base from V and 5 bases from J, leaving 12 bases between. The CDR3 spells CASSLGPGANEQYF. The DNA of the CDR3 is TGTGCCAGCAGCTTAGGTCCAGGGGCTAACGAGCAGTACTTC.

The V gene is TRBV13, the J gene TRBJ2-3, with D hard to call. V was trimmed by 0 bases and J by 0 bases, leaving 7 bases between them. Germline V gene lookup returns CDR1 PRHDT and CDR2 FYEKMQ (reference sequence). The CDR3 covers 15 residues. The CDR3 sequence is CASSLGRASTDTQYF. In DNA form, the CDR3 reads TGTGCCAGCAGCTTAGGACGAGCTAGCACAGATACGCAGTATTTT.

The V and J genes are TRBV7-9 and TRBJ2-5; 9 bases align to TRBD2. The trim removed 5 bases at V and 2 bases at J, leaving 6 bases unmatched. The CDR3 runs to 15 residues. Germline lookup yields CDR1 SEHNR and CDR2 FQNEAQ (reference sequence). The CDR3 coding sequence is TGTGCCAGCAGCAGGCGACTAGCGGAACAAGAGACCCAGTACTTC. Translation gives CASSRRLAEQETQYF.

V usage is TRBV5-1 and J usage is TRBJ1-6; D uncertain. Trimming left V 4 bases short and J 7 bases short, with 24 bases between. The germline CDR1 and CDR2 sequences are SGHRS and YFSETQ. This CDR3 has 18 amino acids. The CDR3 sequence: CASSRRQVEFSVNSPLHF. CDR3 bases: TGCGCCAGCAGCAGACGACAAGTGGAATTCAGTGTAAATTCACCCCTCCACTTT. Using reference TRBV5-1 and TRBJ1-6 for the parts outside the CDR3, the full variable domain is KAGVTQTPRYLIKTRGQQVTLSCSPISGHRSVSWYQQTPGQGLQFLFEYFSETQRNKGNFPGRFSGRQFSNSRSEMNVSTLELGDSALYLCASSRRQVEFSVNSPLHFGNGTRLTVT.

This clone was detected only a few times. This rearrangement joins TRBV11-2 to TRBJ2-2; D is uncertain. Germline lookup yields CDR1 SGHAT and CDR2 FQNNGV. CDR3 size: 17 residues. V shed 5 bases and J shed 5 bases, with 21 bases lying between them. The CDR3 here is CASSPRAVASLTGELFF. The CDR3 DNA follows: TGTGCCAGCAGCCCTCGTGCAGTGGCCAGTTTGACCGGGGAGCTGTTTTTT.

The rearrangement links TRBV27 to TRBJ2-2, with TRBD1 as a possible D gene (6 bases). Germline V gene sequence: CDR1 MNHEY, CDR2 SMNVEV (reference sequence). The CDR3 runs to 15 residues. V was cut by 8 bases and J by 5 bases, with 18 bases left in between. The CDR3 DNA follows: TGTGCCAGCCACAGGGCCGGGCTTGCAACCGGGGAGCTGTTTTTT. Translation: CASHRAGLATGELFF.

The rearrangement links TRBV13 to TRBJ1-1, with a weak D call TRBD1 (6 bases). The V gene's germline CDR1 is PRHDT and CDR2 FYEKMQ (reference sequence). Trimming cost V 5 bases and J 2 bases, with 24 bases left between them. The CDR3 is made up of 18 amino acids. CDR3 nucleotides: TGTGCCAGCAGCCAATATTCGTACAGGGAGTTGTCTAACACTGAAGCTTTCTTT. Amino acids: CASSQYSYRELSNTEAFF.

The CDR3 coding sequence is TGTGCCAGCAAACAGGGGATCTCTGGGCAGCCCCAGCATTTT. This translates into CASKQGISGQPQHF. The rearrangement joins TRBV6-5 to TRBJ1-5; 7 bases fit TRBD1. The V and J ends lost 7 bases and 7 bases, in that order; junction bases with no gene match: 10. The CDR3 loop spans 14 amino acids. Germline V gene sequence: CDR1 MNHEY, CDR2 SVGAGI.

The chain is built from TRBV18 and TRBJ1-5, with no clear D. CDR1 and CDR2 (germline): KGHSH, LQKENI. The CDR3 has 15 residues. V was trimmed by 3 bases and J by 0 bases, leaving 9 bases between them. The CDR3 bases are TGTGCCAGCTCACCTGGACTGCTTAGCAATCAGCCCCAGCATTTT. This sequence encodes CASSPGLLSNQPQHF.